The 23 T cell receptor beta chains reported below all come from one sample, sequenced in a study of blood T cells in healthy people across ages. The authors ran a second PCR of about 7 to 11 cycles using a sample-barcoded 5' primer and a J-beta primer mix. Each CDR3 protein gets one entry after TCRdb re-called the 5' RACE reads with MiXCR. Of roughly 650,000 distinct CDR3 sequences in the sample, roughly 32% were seen once. Sequenced sample: blood. The receptors were sampled from a woman older than 75 in good health.

As regards this clonotype: A read error may be the cause here, since a much bigger clone is one base away. The chain couples TRBV20-1 to TRBJ2-1, with D uncertain. Near its end, the DNA agrees better with TRBJ2-7, so the J call may be wrong. This CDR3 spans 12 amino acids. The germline V gene encodes CDR1 DFQATT and CDR2 SNEGSKA (reference sequence). CDR3 amino acids: CSATPLHNEQYF. The CDR3 bases are TGCAGTGCTACTCCTCTCCACAATGAGCAGTACTTC.

The table lists this clonotype with many counts. The junction departs from the called germline gene at one end, perhaps through a read error. The J gene is TRBJ2-7, the V gene TRBV7-2, with 7 bases lining up with TRBD1. Germline-derived CDR1 and CDR2 are SGHTA and FQGNSA. CDR3 length equals 13 residues. This chain's CDR3 is CASSPDRPYEQYF. Here the CDR3 DNA reads TGTGCCAGCAGCCCGGACAGGCCCTACGAACAGTACTTC. The full variable domain, its missing parts supplied by reference TRBV7-2 and TRBJ2-7, is GAGVSQSPSNKVTEKGKDVELRCDPISGHTALYWYRQSLGQGLEFLIYFQGNSAPDKSGLPSDRFSAERTGGSVSTLTIQRTQQEDSAVYLCASSPDRPYEQYFGPGTRLTVT.

As to this clonotype: A much more abundant neighbour one base away suggests this may be a read error. This chain uses TRBV7-2 with TRBJ1-2; 8 nucleotides align to TRBD1. CDR3 length: 14 residues. Germline lookup yields CDR1 SGHTA and CDR2 FQGNSA. J gave up 6 bases and V 4 bases, and 7 bases lay outside the gene matches. This CDR3 is CASSSDRVNNGYTF. The CDR3 region has the DNA TGTGCCAGCAGCTCGGACAGGGTGAACAATGGCTACACCTTC.

The chain uses TRBV15 and TRBJ1-4; D gene ambiguous. Trimming pared 3 bases from V and 4 bases from J, leaving 12 bases between. From germline, CDR1 is LNHNV and CDR2 YYDKDF (reference sequence). This CDR3 is 15 amino acids long. The CDR3 loop is CATSSVAGYNEKLFF. As DNA, the CDR3 is TGTGCCACCAGCAGCGTCGCGGGCTATAATGAAAAACTGTTTTTT.

In the case of this clonotype: A much larger clone lies one base from this, so it may be a read error. This chain uses TRBV10-3 with TRBJ1-4, with D uncertain. Deletions cut 3 bases from V and 7 bases from J, with 15 bases between. CDR3 size: 15 residues. Germline V gene lookup returns CDR1 ENHRY and CDR2 SYGVKD. The chain's CDR3 is CAISDEEGWGEKLFF. In DNA, the CDR3 is TGTGCCATCAGTGATGAAGAGGGATGGGGTGAAAAACTGTTTTTT.

This clonotype was found a few times. Given a much more abundant clone one base away, this may be a read error. The V and J genes are TRBV5-1 and TRBJ2-5, with 7 bases that match TRBD2. This CDR3 region has 15 residues. Germline loops: CDR1 SGHRS, CDR2 YFSETQ. V was pared by 1 base and J by 2 bases, with 5 bases of the junction left unmatched. CDR3 residues: CASSLSGDEQETQYF. CDR3 nucleotide sequence: TGCGCCAGCAGCTTGAGCGGGGACGAACAAGAGACCCAGTACTTC.

V gene TRBV6-5 combines with J gene TRBJ2-7, with 8 bases identical to TRBD1. The germline gives CDR1 MNHEY, CDR2 SVGAGI. Unmatched junction bases numbered 7, after V lost 4 bases and J lost 5 bases. CDR3 length equals 14 residues. The CDR3, as DNA: TGTGCCAGCAGTTTCGGACAGGGATCGAACGAGCAGTACTTC. Encoded protein: CASSFGQGSNEQYF.

This clonotype was picked up many times. The J gene is TRBJ2-1, the V gene TRBV7-3; D unresolved. CDR1 SGHTA and CDR2 FQGTGA come from the germline V gene. CDR3 length equals 13 residues. V was trimmed by 5 bases and J by 5 bases, leaving 10 bases between them. CDR3 nucleotide sequence: TGTGCCAGCAGCGCCGGCCTAAACAATGAGCAGTTCTTC. This sequence encodes CASSAGLNNEQFF.

V and J are TRBV28 and TRBJ2-1; TRBD2 aligns across 10 bases. This CDR3 is built from 16 residues. V was clipped by 3 bases and J by 7 bases; unmatched bases: 9. Germline V lookup: CDR1 MDHEN, CDR2 SYDVKM. The chain's CDR3 is CASSFPGLARGNEQFF. CDR3 coding DNA: TGTGCCAGCAGTTTTCCGGGACTAGCGAGGGGTAATGAGCAGTTCTTC.

V is TRBV24-1 and J is TRBJ2-3; the match to TRBD1 covers 10 bases. This CDR3 has 16 amino acids. Per the germline V gene, CDR1 is KGHDR and CDR2 is SFDVKD. With 12 bases clipped from V and 5 bases from J, the junction kept 16 bases outside the gene matches. The CDR3 is CASQTGTGESIDTQYF. The CDR3 DNA is TGTGCCTCTCAAACCGGGACAGGGGAATCCATAGATACGCAGTATTTT.

This clonotype was found many times. The V gene is TRBV5-1, the J gene TRBJ1-1, with TRBD1 as a possible D gene (6 bases). Germline CDR1 reads SGHRS; CDR2 reads YFSETQ. V was clipped by 0 bases and J by 1 base, with 13 bases between them. There are 16 residues in the CDR3. In DNA, the CDR3 is TGCGCCAGCAGCTTGGACCCGGGGGCGCGGAACACTGAAGCTTTCTTT. Residues: CASSLDPGARNTEAFF.

The J gene is TRBJ1-5, the V gene TRBV2; D not certain. The V gene's germline CDR1 is SNHLY and CDR2 FYNNEI. V lost 5 bases and J lost 4, with 12 bases in between. The CDR3 is made up of 14 amino acids. The CDR3 nucleotides are TGTGCCAGCAGTAAAGAAGCAGTAAATCAGCCCCAGCATTTT. It encodes CASSKEAVNQPQHF. Combining the CDR3 with reference TRBV2 and TRBJ1-5 gives the whole variable domain EPEVTQTPSHQVTQMGQEVILRCVPISNHLYFYWYRQILGQKVEFLVSFYNNEISEKSEIFDDQFSVERPDGSNFTLKIRSTKLEDSAMYFCASSKEAVNQPQHFGDGTRLSIL.

V gene TRBV28 combines with J gene TRBJ2-1, with 10 positions matching TRBD2. CDR1 is MDHEN and CDR2 is SYDVKM in the germline V gene. V dropped 5 bases and J dropped 7; count of bases not matched to a gene: 2. CDR3 size: 13 residues. CDR3 coding DNA: TGTGCCAGCAGTCTGACTAGCGGGAATGAGCAGTTCTTC. The encoded protein is CASSLTSGNEQFF. The full variable domain, completed using reference TRBV28 and TRBJ2-1, is DVKVTQSSRYLVKRTGEKVFLECVQDMDHENMFWYRQDPGLGLRLIYFSYDVKMKEKGDIPEGYSVSREKKERFSLILESASTNQTSMYLCASSLTSGNEQFFGPGTRLTVL.

This rearrangement joins TRBV9 to TRBJ1-1; 9 bases are a match to TRBD1. CDR1 SGDLS and CDR2 YYNGEE come from the germline V gene. After removal of 0 bases from V and 1 base from J, the junction contained 4 bases not matched to a gene. CDR3 size: 16 residues. CDR3 DNA sequence: TGTGCCAGCAGCGTAGGGGACAGGGCAAGGAACACTGAAGCTTTCTTT. Its protein is CASSVGDRARNTEAFF.

Many counts were recorded for this clonotype. The chain joins TRBV7-2 to TRBJ1-1, with a possible D match to TRBD1 (6 bases). The CDR3 is 16 residues long. Germline V CDR1 and CDR2: SGHTA, FQGNSA. The ends were cut back, 5 bases at V and 0 bases at J, with 16 bases in the middle. The chain's CDR3 is CASSPTTGLVNTEAFF. CDR3 coding DNA: TGTGCCAGCAGCCCGACTACAGGGCTCGTGAACACTGAAGCTTTCTTT.

This clonotype was observed a few times. A much larger clone sits a single nucleotide away, making a read error possible. The rearrangement uses TRBV29-1 and TRBJ2-1; 13 positions match TRBD2. The J call may be mistaken, given a closer DNA end match to TRBJ2-7. Per germline, CDR1 SQVTM and CDR2 ANQGSEA. The CDR3 length is 15 residues. This CDR3 is CSVLAGGPPYNEQYF. The CDR3 region has the DNA TGCAGCGTACTAGCGGGGGGGCCCCCCTACAATGAGCAGTACTTC.

Concerning this clonotype: This may be a read error: a much more frequent sequence differs by one nucleotide. The J gene is TRBJ1-2, the V gene TRBV7-9; maybe TRBD1 (5 bases). V was trimmed by 8 bases and J by 0 bases, leaving 13 bases between them. Per germline, CDR1 SEHNR and CDR2 FQNEAQ (reference sequence). The CDR3 has 14 amino acids. CDR3 region: CASGRDSSNYGYTF. The CDR3 region has the DNA TGTGCCAGCGGCCGGGACTCTTCTAACTATGGCTACACCTTC.

This clonotype was found a few times. A much bigger clone sits one base away, suggesting this may be a read error. J is TRBJ2-7 and V is TRBV12-3 or TRBV12-4; TRBD2 agrees at 8 bases. After removal of 2 bases from V and 7 bases from J, the junction contained 7 bases not matched to a gene. This CDR3 has 14 residues. The chain's CDR3 is CASSLNSGAREQYF. CDR3 bases: TGTGCCAGCAGTTTAAATAGCGGGGCACGGGAGCAGTACTTC.

The gene calls are TRBV3-1 and TRBJ2-1, with 10 bases fitting TRBD2. The closer fit of TRBJ2-7 to the DNA end suggests the J call may be wrong. This CDR3 has 14 amino acids. Germline-derived CDR1 and CDR2 are LGHDT and YNNKEL (reference sequence). The CDR3 loop reads CASSRTSGYNEQYF. The CDR3 DNA reads as TGTGCCAGCAGCCGGACTAGCGGCTACAATGAGCAGTACTTC.

The sample holds a few counts of this clonotype. This chain uses TRBV5-4 with TRBJ1-6; D gene unclear. The CDR3 is made up of 15 amino acids. The V and J ends lost 4 bases and 6 bases respectively, with 14 bases between them. Germline CDR1 and CDR2: SGHNT and YYREEE (reference sequence). The chain's CDR3 is CASSAGIVTNSPLHF. In DNA form, the CDR3 reads TGTGCCAGCAGCGCGGGGATTGTAACTAATTCACCCCTCCACTTT.

This chain joins TRBV15 and TRBJ1-1; D remains ambiguous. The germline V and J ends were trimmed by 3 bases and 4 bases, with 9 bases remaining between them. This CDR3 region has 13 residues. The V gene's germline CDR1 is LNHNV and CDR2 YYDKDF (reference sequence). CDR3 DNA sequence: TGTGCCACCAGCAGGCTAGGGAGCACTGAAGCTTTCTTT. Protein sequence: CATSRLGSTEAFF. Full variable domain (outside the CDR3, taken from reference TRBV15 and TRBJ1-1): DAMVIQNPRYQVTQFGKPVTLSCSQTLNHNVMYWYQQKSSQAPKLLFHYYDKDFNNEADTPDNFQSRRPNTSFCFLDIRSPGLGDTAMYLCATSRLGSTEAFFGQGTRLTVV.

V and J are TRBV4-3 and TRBJ2-7; a weak D match, TRBD1 (6 bases). Germline V CDR1 and CDR2: LGHNA, YSLEER. CDR3 length: 13 amino acids. The V gene lost 2 bases and the J gene lost 6 bases, with 11 bases spanning the gap. The CDR3 protein is CASSQYRAGEQYF. The CDR3 DNA reads TGCGCCAGCAGCCAATACAGGGCTGGCGAGCAGTACTTC.

This clonotype was detected a few times. The chain has TRBV7-2 and TRBJ1-5; D gene uncertain. V dropped 2 bases and J dropped 3 bases, with 5 bases sitting between them. Germline V CDR1 and CDR2: SGHTA, FQGNSA. CDR3 length: 13 amino acids. The chain's CDR3 is CASSLPPNQPQHF. The CDR3 DNA reads TGTGCCAGCAGCTTACCTCCCAATCAGCCCCAGCATTTT.